Below are 18 T cell receptor beta chains sequenced from a single sample in a study of CD8 T cells in Susac syndrome. Reverse transcription of 0.5 to 1 ug RNA was performed with random hexamers. TCRdb recomputed calls from the immunoSEQ multiplex PCR reads with MiXCR, one row per CDR3 protein. The data show about 250,000 distinct CDR3 sequences, just over 90% seen once. Sequenced material: CD4+ T cells from PBMCs. Receptors originate from a human donor with multiple sclerosis.

V gene TRBV7-9 combines with J gene TRBJ2-5; D unclear. V was trimmed by 2 bases and J by 5 bases, leaving 6 bases between them. Germline V lookup: CDR1 SEHNR, CDR2 FQNEAQ (reference sequence). The CDR3 covers 12 residues. The CDR3 nucleotides read TGTGCCAGCAGCTTATCCCGGGAGACCCAGTACTTC. Translation gives CASSLSRETQYF.

The chain combines TRBV29-1 with TRBJ2-5; D perhaps matches TRBD1 (5 bases). CDR3 length: 14 residues. Trimming removed 6 bases from V and 4 bases from J, with 18 bases in between. The germline gives CDR1 SQVTM, CDR2 ANQGSEA. For the CDR3, the DNA is TGCAGCGTGGCTTTGGCAGGGCGACGAGAGACCCAGTACTTC. This sequence encodes CSVALAGRRETQYF.

The chain uses TRBV9 and TRBJ2-5, with TRBD2 identical over 8 bases. The J segment lost 1 base and the V segment lost 1 base, leaving 3 bases of the junction unmatched. Germline V gene data show CDR1 as SGDLS and CDR2 as YYNGEE. The CDR3 length is 15 residues. CDR3 in DNA: TGTGCCAGCAGCGTAAGCCTAGCGGGCCAAGAGACCCAGTACTTC. Translated, it gives CASSVSLAGQETQYF. Combining the CDR3 with reference TRBV9 and TRBJ2-5 gives the whole variable domain DSGVTQTPKHLITATGQRVTLRCSPRSGDLSVYWYQQSLDQGLQFLIQYYNGEERAKGNILERFSAQQFPDLHSELNLSSLELGDSALYFCASSVSLAGQETQYFGPGTRLLVL.

This clonotype was observed once. V and J are TRBV5-4 and TRBJ2-7; 9 bases align to TRBD1. This CDR3 has 14 residues. V shed 3 bases and J 2 bases; nucleotides not matched to a gene: 3. CDR1 and CDR2 from the germline V gene are SGHNT and YYREEE (reference sequence). As DNA, the CDR3 is TGTGCCAGCAGCTCGGGACAGGGCCCCTACGAGCAGTACTTC. It codes for CASSSGQGPYEQYF.

This chain joins TRBV20-1 and TRBJ2-7; D is possibly TRBD1 (6 bases). Between the trimmed V and J ends, which lost 3 bases and 6 bases, there was a span of 6 bases. The CDR3 covers 10 residues. The germline V gene encodes CDR1 DFQATT and CDR2 SNEGSKA (reference sequence). CDR3 coding DNA: TGCAGTGCTAGGGACAGCGAGCAGTACTTC. Residues: CSARDSEQYF.

This clonotype was picked up one time. The chain recombines TRBV27 with TRBJ2-7; 12 bases are a match to TRBD2. This CDR3 is 15 amino acids long. J gave up 2 bases and V 2 bases, and 1 base lay outside the gene matches. Germline V gene data show CDR1 as MNHEY and CDR2 as SMNVEV (reference sequence). The CDR3 DNA reads TGTGCCAGCAGTTTAAGGACTAGCGGGGCCTACGAGCAGTACTTC. Amino acids: CASSLRTSGAYEQYF.

The chain combines TRBV10-3 with TRBJ2-3; 13 bases are shared with TRBD2. Germline V CDR1 and CDR2: ENHRY, SYGVKD. The length of the CDR3 is 18 residues. V dropped 5 bases and J dropped 5; count of bases not matched to a gene: 13. The CDR3 region is CAISPGLAGFEIVDTQYF. The CDR3 DNA reads TGTGCCATCAGTCCGGGACTAGCGGGATTTGAGATCGTAGATACGCAGTATTTT.

The chain combines TRBV5-4 with TRBJ2-5; D might be TRBD1 (6 bases). Germline V gene data show CDR1 as SGHNT and CDR2 as YYREEE (reference sequence). Trimming left V 0 bases short and J 5 bases short, with 11 bases between. The CDR3 totals 14 residues. Here the CDR3 DNA reads TGTGCCAGCAGCTTGGCTGGACAGAAGGAGACCCAGTACTTC. Translating gives CASSLAGQKETQYF.

This chain joins TRBV20-1 and TRBJ1-5; possibly TRBD1 for D (6 bases). The CDR3 runs 12 residues. Germline CDR1 and CDR2: DFQATT and SNEGSKA (reference sequence). The CDR3 DNA reads TGCAGCGGCAGGGGTAGCAATCAGCCCCAGCATTTT. Its protein product is CSGRGSNQPQHF.

CDR3 residues: CASSPPRGNQPQHF. The CDR3, as DNA: TGTGCCAGCAGCCCACCTCGGGGCAATCAGCCCCAGCATTTT. This sequence joins TRBV28 and TRBJ1-5, with D unresolved. This CDR3 region has 14 residues. Germline V gene sequence: CDR1 MDHEN, CDR2 SYDVKM. V was clipped by 6 bases and J by 2 bases, with 11 bases between them.

This chain connects TRBV11-1 to TRBJ2-3; 9 bases fit TRBD2. After removal of 1 base from V and 2 bases from J, the junction contained 7 bases not matched to a gene. This CDR3 is 17 amino acids long. Germline CDR1 and CDR2: SGHAT and FQDESV (reference sequence). CDR3 in amino acids: CASSLGRLAGNTDTQYF. The CDR3 DNA reads TGTGCCAGCAGCTTAGGACGTCTAGCGGGGAACACAGATACGCAGTATTTT.

This chain uses TRBV4-1 with TRBJ2-3; D may correspond to TRBD1 or TRBD2 (5 bases each). This CDR3 has 14 residues. From germline, CDR1 is MGHRA and CDR2 YSYEKL. Trimming removed 1 base from V and 5 bases from J, with 10 bases in between. The CDR3 is CASSQVRDLDTQYF. For the CDR3, the DNA is TGCGCCAGCAGCCAAGTTCGGGACCTAGATACGCAGTATTTT.

This chain joins TRBV5-1 and TRBJ2-1; D remains unclear. This CDR3 has 12 amino acids. Trimming pared 1 base from V and 10 bases from J, leaving 9 bases between. Germline CDR1 and CDR2: SGHRS and YFSETQ. DNA for the CDR3: TGCGCCAGCAGCTTGCCCTCGTCCGAGCAGTTCTTC. It codes for CASSLPSSEQFF.

This chain connects TRBV2 to TRBJ1-2; D gene ambiguous. Looked up from germline, CDR1 is SNHLY and CDR2 is FYNNEI. This CDR3 has 13 residues. V lost 8 bases, J lost 2 bases, and 12 bases lay in between. CDR3 amino acids: CASPWVGNYGYTF. The DNA for the CDR3 is TGTGCCAGCCCCTGGGTGGGGAACTATGGCTACACCTTC.

This chain connects TRBV20-1 to TRBJ2-1, with TRBD2 matching 7 bases. Trimming at V came to 6 bases and at J to 5 bases, leaving 10 bases not matched to a gene. Germline V gene data show CDR1 as DFQATT and CDR2 as SNEGSKA (reference sequence). The CDR3 is 14 residues long. CDR3 region: CSARGTKDHNEQFF. The CDR3 DNA reads TGCAGTGCCCGAGGGACTAAAGACCACAATGAGCAGTTCTTC.

The rearrangement links TRBV4-1 to TRBJ1-3, with D unclear. CDR1 is MGHRA, CDR2 YSYEKL, per germline. This CDR3 contains 15 residues. Trimming shortened V by 3 bases and J by 2 bases, and 11 bases separated the two germline ends. The CDR3 sequence is CASSQGLGTGNTIYF. CDR3 bases: TGCGCCAGCAGCCAGGGCTTAGGGACTGGAAACACCATATATTTT.

The chain combines TRBV3-1 with TRBJ2-3, with 9 bases identical to TRBD1. Germline V gene sequence: CDR1 LGHDT, CDR2 YNNKEL (reference sequence). Germline trimming cut 4 bases from V and 5 bases from J; bases unmatched to any gene: 7. This CDR3 comprises 15 residues. The CDR3 loop is CASSPRDRVVDTQYF. CDR3 nucleotides: TGTGCCAGCAGCCCTCGGGACAGGGTGGTAGATACGCAGTATTTT.

The V and J genes are TRBV10-3 and TRBJ1-2; D may be TRBD1 (5 bases). Between the trimmed V and J ends, which lost 7 bases and 2 bases, there was a span of 11 bases. The germline gives CDR1 ENHRY, CDR2 SYGVKD. The CDR3 has 13 residues. The DNA for the CDR3 is TGTGCCATCAATGCAGGGACCAACTATGGCTACACCTTC. This sequence encodes CAINAGTNYGYTF.